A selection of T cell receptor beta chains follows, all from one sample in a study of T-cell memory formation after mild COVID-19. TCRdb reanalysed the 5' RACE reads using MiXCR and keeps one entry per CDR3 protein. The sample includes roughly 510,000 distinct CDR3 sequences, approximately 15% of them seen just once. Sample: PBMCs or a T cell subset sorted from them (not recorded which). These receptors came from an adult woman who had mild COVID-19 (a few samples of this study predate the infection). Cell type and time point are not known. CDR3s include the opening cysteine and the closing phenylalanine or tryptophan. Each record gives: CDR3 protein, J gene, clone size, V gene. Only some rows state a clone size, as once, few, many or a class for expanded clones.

CDR3: CASSPRVASYEQYF; J: TRBJ2-7; size: -; V: TRBV11-2
CDR3: CASSGGPLTDTQYF; J: TRBJ2-3; size: -; V: TRBV5-1
CDR3: CASSETGQAFF; J: TRBJ1-1; size: few; V: TRBV25-1
CDR3: CASSVEADKNIQYF; J: TRBJ2-4; size: once; V: TRBV9
CDR3: CASTPRAVDGYTF; J: TRBJ1-2; size: few; V: TRBV12-3/TRBV12-4
CDR3: CASSFELPTGELFF; J: TRBJ2-2; size: many; V: TRBV5-1
CDR3: CASSSAGGGNEQFF; J: TRBJ2-1; size: few; V: TRBV7-3
CDR3: CSARDAAGLARGSQETQYF; J: TRBJ2-5; size: -; V: TRBV20-1
CDR3: CATSRAGPPPYGYTF; J: TRBJ1-2; size: few; V: TRBV15
CDR3: CASSHPGNMNTEAFF; J: TRBJ1-1; size: few; V: TRBV4-1